This T cell receptor beta chain was profiled in a study of T cell repertoires in cytomegalovirus infection. Study context: It was recently identified HLA-C-restricted and well-studied HLA-B-restricted CMV epitopes that the study used. Through public TCR beta signatures, both CMV infection and matching HLA type were indicated. Findings and limits, study-wide: Cumulative frequency (of public TCR beta family members) identified carriers of CMV plus the relevant HLA. The ex vivo response showed dominance by HLA-C-restricted CMV-specific TCR beta clonotypes.

This clonotype has a handful of counts. Its specificity is not known. Each CDR3 protein gets one entry after TCRdb re-called the reads with MiXCR. The sample lists fewer than 1,000,000 distinct CDR3 sequences, around 29% seen once, with 11% to 15% in the top ten. The TCR was taken from a human donor in good health (CMV status not recorded). Some clones in this sample may be carry-over from other donors' samples. The sample in question was cultured CD8+ T cells from PBMCs, obtained from culture after CMV antigen stimulation.

CDR3 amino acids: CASSSPVAETSNQPQHF. The CDR3 bases are TGTGCCAGTAGCTCCCCCGTGGCAGAGACTAGCAATCAGCCCCAGCATTTT. The V and J genes are TRBV19 and TRBJ1-5; D is ambiguous. CDR1 is LNHDA and CDR2 is SQIVND in the germline V gene (reference sequence). With 6 bases removed from V and 0 bases from J, the gap between germline ends came to 18 bases. This CDR3 is built from 17 residues.